This TCR beta chain is drawn from a study of blood T cells in healthy people across ages. The V gene's germline CDR1 is SQVTM and CDR2 ANQGSEA. CDR3 length equals 14 residues. V trimming: 3 bases; J trimming: 7 bases; junction bases outside the gene matches: 6. A few counts support this clonotype. The second PCR ran about 7 to 12 cycles with a sample-barcoded 5' primer and J-beta primers. TCRdb ran MiXCR on the 5' RACE reads and lists one entry per CDR3 protein. Of about a million distinct CDR3 sequences listed, 45% to 50% were seen once; the top ten hold roughly an eighth. The clonotype originates from a man aged 25 to 40 in good health. The sample comprised blood. V gene TRBV29-1 combines with J gene TRBJ2-1, with TRBD1 matching over 10 bases. DNA of the CDR3: TGCAGCGTTGATGTGGACAGGGGGTTTAATGAGCAGTTCTTC. Its protein is CSVDVDRGFNEQFF.